The rows below give T cell receptor beta chains drawn from one sample of a study of T cell responses to AZD1222 COVID-19 vaccine. Using immunoSEQ multiplex PCR, the repertoire was profiled, and TCRdb retains in-frame clones only, with some absent. This table holds approximately 140,000 clones, 80% to 95% found once. The sequencing used peripheral blood, collected on day 0 of MenACWY control vaccination. These receptors were collected from an adult in good health. Each CDR3 is given with its conserved first and last residue. Each record gives: CDR3 protein, CDR3 DNA, clone size, J gene, V gene, D gene. The D gene is left open where the match is weak. For some rows the clone size is stated as once, few or many, or as a class when expanded; others skip it.

CDR3: CAISPGQDTDTQYF; DNA: TGTGCCATCAGTCCGGGACAGGACACAGATACGCAGTATTTT; size: .; J: TRBJ2-3; V: TRBV10-3; D: TRBD1
CDR3: CASSWSTGTSGRSYEQYF; DNA: TGTGCCAGCAGCTGGTCGACCGGGACTAGCGGGAGGTCCTACGAGCAGTACTTC; size: .; J: TRBJ2-7; V: TRBV14; D: TRBD2
CDR3: CASSVTGQGGYTF; DNA: TGTGCCAGCAGCGTGACAGGGCAAGGAGGCTACACCTTC; size: .; J: TRBJ1-2; V: TRBV7-9; D: TRBD1
CDR3: CASSVGSGAQTYEQYF; DNA: TGTGCCAGCAGCGTAGGTTCGGGGGCTCAGACCTACGAGCAGTACTTC; size: .; J: TRBJ2-7; V: TRBV9; D: .
CDR3: CASSYSSGDTEAFF; DNA: TGTGCCAGCAGTTACTCATCAGGGGACACTGAAGCTTTCTTT; size: .; J: TRBJ1-1; V: TRBV6-6; D: .
CDR3: CASSPARNSPLHF; DNA: TGTGCCAGCAGCCCGGCGAGGAATTCACCCCTCCACTTT; size: .; J: TRBJ1-6; V: TRBV7-8; D: .
CDR3: CAIGTSGGSYNEQFF; DNA: TGTGCCATAGGGACTAGCGGGGGCTCTTACAATGAGCAGTTCTTC; size: .; J: TRBJ2-1; V: TRBV10-3; D: TRBD2
CDR3: CASSLMGAGNEQFF; DNA: TGTGCCAGCAGCTTAATGGGGGCCGGGAATGAGCAGTTCTTC; size: .; J: TRBJ2-1; V: TRBV7-9; D: .
CDR3: CASSLERLNTGELFF; DNA: TGTGCCAGCAGTTTAGAGAGGTTGAACACCGGGGAGCTGTTTTTT; size: .; J: TRBJ2-2; V: TRBV7-8; D: .
CDR3: CASSPQTGTTNTGELFF; DNA: TGTGCCAGCAGTCCCCAAACCGGGACAACGAACACCGGGGAGCTGTTTTTT; size: .; J: TRBJ2-2; V: TRBV28; D: .
CDR3: CARGDSSNQPQHF; DNA: TGTGCCAGAGGAGACAGTAGCAATCAGCCCCAGCATTTT; size: many; J: TRBJ1-5; V: TRBV19; D: .
CDR3: CASSRIGQASGEQYF; DNA: TGTGCCAGCAGCAGGATCGGACAGGCCTCGGGGGAGCAGTACTTC; size: once; J: TRBJ2-7; V: TRBV7-9; D: TRBD1
CDR3: CASSPTGLRTGGEAFF; DNA: TGTGCCAGCTCACCTACCGGTTTACGGACAGGGGGCGAAGCTTTCTTT; size: .; J: TRBJ1-1; V: TRBV18; D: TRBD1
CDR3: CASSIRGPYQPQHF; DNA: TGTGCCAGTAGTATCCGAGGACCCTATCAGCCCCAGCATTTT; size: .; J: TRBJ1-5; V: TRBV19; D: .
CDR3: CASRTRGTGNSPLHF; DNA: TGTGCCAGCAGAACACGAGGGACAGGGAATTCACCCCTCCACTTT; size: .; J: TRBJ1-6; V: TRBV6-6; D: TRBD1
CDR3: CASSLGAGGPSGELFF; DNA: TGTGCCAGCAGCTTAGGGGCGGGAGGGCCGAGTGGGGAGCTGTTTTTT; size: .; J: TRBJ2-2; V: TRBV11-3; D: TRBD2
CDR3: CASSLGPNQPQHF; DNA: TGTGCCAGCAGCCTGGGGCCCAATCAGCCCCAGCATTTT; size: .; J: TRBJ1-5; V: TRBV5-4; D: .
CDR3: CASSVVLHNEQFF; DNA: TGTGCCAGCAGCGTAGTCCTCCACAATGAGCAGTTCTTC; size: .; J: TRBJ2-1; V: TRBV9; D: .
CDR3: CASSKDRGRYEQYF; DNA: TGTGCCAGCAGCAAGGACAGGGGACGGTACGAGCAGTACTTC; size: .; J: TRBJ2-7; V: TRBV21-1; D: .
CDR3: CASSPMSSSPLHF; DNA: TGTGCCAGCAGCCCCATGAGCAGCTCACCCCTCCACTTT; size: .; J: TRBJ1-6; V: TRBV5-6; D: .
CDR3: CASSLLQGSIPYEQYF; DNA: TGTGCCAGCAGTTTACTCCAGGGAAGTATACCCTACGAGCAGTACTTC; size: .; J: TRBJ2-7; V: TRBV27; D: .
CDR3: CASSFYRASSVGEQYF; DNA: TGTGCCAGCAGCTTCTACAGGGCCTCTTCGGTGGGGGAGCAGTACTTC; size: .; J: TRBJ2-7; V: TRBV7-2; D: .
CDR3: CASSLGGGSGSYNEQFF; DNA: TGCGCCAGCAGCTTGGGTGGGGGAAGCGGTTCCTACAATGAGCAGTTCTTC; size: .; J: TRBJ2-1; V: TRBV5-1; D: .
CDR3: CASSHGLNYGYTF; DNA: TGTGCCAGCAGCCACGGACTGAACTATGGCTACACCTTC; size: .; J: TRBJ1-2; V: TRBV14; D: .
CDR3: CASSTLILGDNEQFF; DNA: TGTGCCAGCAGCACCCTAATCTTGGGGGACAATGAGCAGTTCTTC; size: .; J: TRBJ2-1; V: TRBV25-1; D: .
CDR3: CASSQSSGDNEQFF; DNA: TGTGCCAGCAGCCAATCCTCAGGGGACAATGAGCAGTTCTTC; size: .; J: TRBJ2-1; V: TRBV14; D: .
CDR3: CASSLGQGTNQPQHF; DNA: TGTGCCAGCAGTTTGGGGCAGGGGACGAATCAGCCCCAGCATTTT; size: .; J: TRBJ1-5; V: TRBV27; D: .
CDR3: CASTGEKGQYF; DNA: TGTGCCAGCACCGGAGAGAAAGGGCAGTACTTC; size: .; J: TRBJ2-7; V: TRBV6-5; D: .